This TCR beta chain was documented in a study of cytomegalovirus exposure and HLA in healthy donors. Study results and limitations: It was reported in a later analysis that an Asian-associated ancestry cluster showed fewer N-insertions than the approximately 700-donor mean. Donor immune exposure was known only as CMV serostatus. According to the study, 180 or so TCR beta chains were cytomegalovirus-associated.

This clone was picked up a small number of times. The antigen is not known. This CDR3 spans 14 amino acids. Unmatched junction bases numbered 8, after V lost 0 bases and J lost 9 bases. CDR1 and CDR2 from the germline V gene are MNHEY and SMNVEV (reference sequence). Researchers ran the PCR with 60 Vbeta and 13 Jbeta primers. Repertoires were generated with immunoSEQ multiplex PCR, while TCRdb's copy carries only in-frame clones and drops some. The data hold about 130,000 clones, with approximately 68% observed a single time. Sequencing input: PBMCs. The rearrangement links TRBV27 to TRBJ2-7, with 7 positions matching TRBD1. The clonotype was recovered from a man under 40 in good health and CMV-seropositive. CDR3: CASSLSRQGGAQYF. In DNA form, the CDR3 reads TGTGCCAGCAGTTTATCGAGGCAAGGGGGCGCGCAGTACTTC.